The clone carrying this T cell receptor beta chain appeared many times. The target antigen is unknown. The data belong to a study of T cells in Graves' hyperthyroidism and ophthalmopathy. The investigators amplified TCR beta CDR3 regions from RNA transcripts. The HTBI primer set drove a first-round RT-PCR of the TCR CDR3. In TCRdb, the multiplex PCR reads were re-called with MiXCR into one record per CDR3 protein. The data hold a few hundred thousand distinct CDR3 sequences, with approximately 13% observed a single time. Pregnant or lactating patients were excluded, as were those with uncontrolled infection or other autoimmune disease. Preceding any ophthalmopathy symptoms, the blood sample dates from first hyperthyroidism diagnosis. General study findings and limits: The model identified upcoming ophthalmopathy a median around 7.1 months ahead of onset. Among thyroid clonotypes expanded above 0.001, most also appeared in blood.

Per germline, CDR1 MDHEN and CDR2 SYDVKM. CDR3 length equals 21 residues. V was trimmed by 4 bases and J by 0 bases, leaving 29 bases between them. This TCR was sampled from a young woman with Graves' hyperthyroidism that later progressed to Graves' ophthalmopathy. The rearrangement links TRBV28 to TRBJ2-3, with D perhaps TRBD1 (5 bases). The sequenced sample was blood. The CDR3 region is CASSSTVRVGQRQTSTDTQYF. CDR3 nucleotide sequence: TGTGCCAGCAGTTCCACGGTCAGGGTGGGTCAGCGACAAACTAGCACAGATACGCAGTATTTT.